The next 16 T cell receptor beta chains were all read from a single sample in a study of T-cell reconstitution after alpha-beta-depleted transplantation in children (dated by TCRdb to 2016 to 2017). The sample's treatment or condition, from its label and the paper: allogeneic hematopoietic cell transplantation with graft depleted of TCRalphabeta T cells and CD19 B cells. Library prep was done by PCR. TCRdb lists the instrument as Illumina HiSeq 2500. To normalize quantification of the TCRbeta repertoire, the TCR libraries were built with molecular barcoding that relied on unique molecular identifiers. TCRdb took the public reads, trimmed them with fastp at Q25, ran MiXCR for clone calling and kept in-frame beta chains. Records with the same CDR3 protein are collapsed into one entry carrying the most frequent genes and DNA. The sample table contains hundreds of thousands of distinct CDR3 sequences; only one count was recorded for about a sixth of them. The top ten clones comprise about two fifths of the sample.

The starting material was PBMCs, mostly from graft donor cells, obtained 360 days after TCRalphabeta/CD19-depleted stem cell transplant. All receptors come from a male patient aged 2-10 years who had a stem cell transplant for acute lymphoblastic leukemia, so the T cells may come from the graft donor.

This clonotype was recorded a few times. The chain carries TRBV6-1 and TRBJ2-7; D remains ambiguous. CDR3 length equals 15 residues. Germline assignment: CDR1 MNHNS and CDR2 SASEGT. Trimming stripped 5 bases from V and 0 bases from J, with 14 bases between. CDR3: CASSPREDGSYEQYF. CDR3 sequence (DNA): TGTGCCAGCAGTCCCCGTGAGGACGGCTCCTACGAGCAGTACTTC.

CDR3 sequence: CASSPQRGSTVPGTDTQYF. DNA of the CDR3: TGTGCCAGCAGCCCACAAAGGGGGAGTACGGTACCGGGCACAGATACGCAGTATTTT. This chain uses TRBV7-8 with TRBJ2-3, with D possibly TRBD1 on 6 matching bases. V lost 5 bases to trimming and J lost 1 base, with 25 bases between them. The CDR3 has 19 residues. Germline loops: CDR1 SGHVS, CDR2 FQNEAQ.

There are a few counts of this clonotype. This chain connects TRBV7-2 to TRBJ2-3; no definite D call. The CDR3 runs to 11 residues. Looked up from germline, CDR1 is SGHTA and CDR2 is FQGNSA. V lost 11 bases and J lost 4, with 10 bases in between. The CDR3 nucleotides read TGTGCCTCGTCTAGGGCAGATACGCAGTATTTT. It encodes CASSRADTQYF.

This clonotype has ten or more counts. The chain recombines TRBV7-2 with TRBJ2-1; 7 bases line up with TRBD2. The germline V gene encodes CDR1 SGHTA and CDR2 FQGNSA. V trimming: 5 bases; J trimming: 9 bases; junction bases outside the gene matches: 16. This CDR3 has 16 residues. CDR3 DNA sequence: TGTGCCAGCAGCCCTAACGGGGGGTACAAGCCGGCTGAGCAGTTCTTC. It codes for CASSPNGGYKPAEQFF.

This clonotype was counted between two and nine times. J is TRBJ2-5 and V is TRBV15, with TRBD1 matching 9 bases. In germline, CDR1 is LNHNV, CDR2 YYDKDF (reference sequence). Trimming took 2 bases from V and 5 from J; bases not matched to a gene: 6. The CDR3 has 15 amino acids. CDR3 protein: CATSRRTGARETQYF. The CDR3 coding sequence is TGTGCCACCAGCAGAAGGACAGGGGCTCGGGAGACCCAGTACTTC.

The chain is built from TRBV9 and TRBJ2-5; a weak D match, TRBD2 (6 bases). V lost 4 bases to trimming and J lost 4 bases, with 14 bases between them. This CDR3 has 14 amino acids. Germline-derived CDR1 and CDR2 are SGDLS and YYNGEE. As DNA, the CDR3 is TGTGCCAGCAGCCCCAGGACGGAGGGAGAGACCCAGTACTTC. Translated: CASSPRTEGETQYF.

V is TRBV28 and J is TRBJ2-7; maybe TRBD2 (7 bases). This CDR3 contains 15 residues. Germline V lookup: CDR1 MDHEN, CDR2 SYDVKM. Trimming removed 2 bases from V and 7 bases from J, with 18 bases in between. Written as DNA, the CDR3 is TGTGCCAGCAGTTTAAGGGGGGGCCCCGGGTGGGAGCAGTACTTC. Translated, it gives CASSLRGGPGWEQYF.

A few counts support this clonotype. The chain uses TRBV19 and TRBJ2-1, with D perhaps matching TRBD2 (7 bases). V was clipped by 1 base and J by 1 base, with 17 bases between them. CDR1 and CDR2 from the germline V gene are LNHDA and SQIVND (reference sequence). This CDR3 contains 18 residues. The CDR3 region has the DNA TGTGCCAGTAGTATAGTAGGGGGGGTGCGGGAATCCTACAATGAGCAGTTCTTC. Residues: CASSIVGGVRESYNEQFF. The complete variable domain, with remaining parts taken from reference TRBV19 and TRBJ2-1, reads DGGITQSPKYLFRKEGQNVTLSCEQNLNHDAMYWYRQDPGQGLRLIYYSQIVNDFQKGDIAEGYSVSREKKESFPLTVTSAQKNPTAFYLCASSIVGGVRESYNEQFFGPGTRLTVL.

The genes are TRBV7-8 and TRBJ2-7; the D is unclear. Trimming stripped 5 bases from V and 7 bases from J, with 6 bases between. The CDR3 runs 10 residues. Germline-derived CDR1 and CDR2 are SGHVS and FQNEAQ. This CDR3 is CASSPQEQYF. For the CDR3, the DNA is TGTGCCAGCAGCCCACAGGAGCAGTACTTC.

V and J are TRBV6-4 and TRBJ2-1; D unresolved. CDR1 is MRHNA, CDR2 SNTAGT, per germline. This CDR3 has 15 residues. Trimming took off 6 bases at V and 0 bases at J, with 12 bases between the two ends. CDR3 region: CASREPKSSYNEQFF. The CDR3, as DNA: TGTGCCAGCAGGGAACCGAAGAGCTCCTACAATGAGCAGTTCTTC.

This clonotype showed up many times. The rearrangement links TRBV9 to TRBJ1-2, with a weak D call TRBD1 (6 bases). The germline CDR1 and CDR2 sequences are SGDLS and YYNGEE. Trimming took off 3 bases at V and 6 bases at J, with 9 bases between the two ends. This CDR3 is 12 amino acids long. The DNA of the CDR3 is TGTGCCAGCAGCGCACAGGGAAATGGCTACACCTTC. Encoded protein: CASSAQGNGYTF. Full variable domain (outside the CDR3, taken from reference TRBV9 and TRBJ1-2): DSGVTQTPKHLITATGQRVTLRCSPRSGDLSVYWYQQSLDQGLQFLIQYYNGEERAKGNILERFSAQQFPDLHSELNLSSLELGDSALYFCASSAQGNGYTFGSGTRLTVV.

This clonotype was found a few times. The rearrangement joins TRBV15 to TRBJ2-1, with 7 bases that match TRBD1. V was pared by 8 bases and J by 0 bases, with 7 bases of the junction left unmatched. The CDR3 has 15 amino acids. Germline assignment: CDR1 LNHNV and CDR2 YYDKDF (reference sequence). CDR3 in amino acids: CATARDSISYNEQFF. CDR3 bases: TGTGCCACCGCACGGGACAGTATCTCCTACAATGAGCAGTTCTTC.

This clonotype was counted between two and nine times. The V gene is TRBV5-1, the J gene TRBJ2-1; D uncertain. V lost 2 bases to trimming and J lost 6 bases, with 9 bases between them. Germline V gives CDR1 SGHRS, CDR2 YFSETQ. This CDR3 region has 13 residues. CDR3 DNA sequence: TGCGCCAGCAGCTTTCGGGTTGGCAATGAGCAGTTCTTC. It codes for CASSFRVGNEQFF.

CDR3: CASTPLGTEKNIQYF. The DNA for the CDR3 is TGCGCCAGCACCCCGCTGGGGACAGAGAAAAACATTCAGTACTTC. V usage is TRBV5-1 and J usage is TRBJ2-4, with TRBD1 matching over 7 bases. J lost 4 bases, V lost 6 bases, and 10 bases had no gene match. The CDR3 runs 15 residues. Germline V gene sequence: CDR1 SGHRS, CDR2 YFSETQ.

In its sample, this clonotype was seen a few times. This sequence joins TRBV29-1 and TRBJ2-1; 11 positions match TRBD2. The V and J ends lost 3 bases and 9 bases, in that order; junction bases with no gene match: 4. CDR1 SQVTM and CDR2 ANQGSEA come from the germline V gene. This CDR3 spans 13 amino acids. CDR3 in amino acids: CSVDSGGALEQFF. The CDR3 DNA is TGCAGCGTTGATAGCGGGGGGGCTCTTGAGCAGTTCTTC.

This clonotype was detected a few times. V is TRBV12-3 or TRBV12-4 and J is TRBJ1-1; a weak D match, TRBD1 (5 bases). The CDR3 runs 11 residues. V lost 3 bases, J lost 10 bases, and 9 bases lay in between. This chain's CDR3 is CASSLRTSAFF. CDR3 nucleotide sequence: TGTGCCAGCAGTTTGAGGACATCAGCTTTCTTT.